This T cell receptor (beta chain) was observed in a study of shared clonotypes between healthy human individuals. This CDR3 is 14 amino acids long. The V gene's germline CDR1 is SEHNR and CDR2 FQNEAQ (reference sequence). The V end was cut by 1 base, the J end by 1 base, with 7 bases between. Method: immunoSEQ multiplex PCR; TCRdb's copy keeps in-frame clones and lacks some. The sample comprises over 2,000,000 clones, just over 90% of which are singletons, and around 1.7% rests with the top ten. On this clone itself: This specimen includes other DNA sequences encoding the same CDR3.

CD45RO negativity and positive selection for CCR7 defined naive CD8 cells, a population that excluded terminally differentiated effector memory CD45RA+ cells. Sequencing used naive CD8+ T cells from PBMCs. V gene TRBV7-9 combines with J gene TRBJ2-5; D unclear. The sequence was collected from a man aged 18 to 29 in good health. Some clones in this sample may be carry-over from other donors' samples. The CDR3 DNA reads TGTGCCAGCAGCTTAGGGACCAGCCAAGAGACCCAGTACTTC. Protein: CASSLGTSQETQYF.